This TCR beta chain is from a study of shared clonotypes between healthy human individuals. Study-wide findings and caveats: Memory subsets generally showed lower estimated richness than naive subsets. Rarefaction exposed incomplete sorted-subset sequencing despite large depth.

Assay used: immunoSEQ multiplex PCR; TCRdb lists only in-frame clones, some missing. The table lists about 1 million clones, about three quarters of them singletons, with about 1.4% in the top ten. In the case of this clone: What it binds is unknown. A far larger clone is a single base away, which makes a read error likely. The sample has other DNA sequences that encode this CDR3 too.

Donors were healthy HIV-negative adults without recent acute infections or vaccinations. The receptor was derived from a man aged 18 to 30 in good health. The material sequenced was memory CD4+ T cells sorted from blood. Subset: CD45RA-negative fraction.

This chain's CDR3 is CASSANQETQYF. The CDR3 DNA is TGCGCCAGCAGCGCCAACCAAGAGACCCAGTACTTC. The rearrangement uses TRBV5-1 and TRBJ2-5; no firm D call. Germline V gene data show CDR1 as SGHRS and CDR2 as YFSETQ. The V end was cut by 4 bases, the J end by 0 bases, with 4 bases between. The CDR3 is 12 residues long.